This T cell receptor (beta chain) was obtained from a study of T cells in Graves' hyperthyroidism and ophthalmopathy. Those with hyperthyroidism were 18 to 65 years old, newly diagnosed, and ill for under 2 months. This clonotype was seen just once. CDR3 size: 13 residues. CDR1 is ENHRY and CDR2 is SYGVKD in the germline V gene. The V and J ends lost 4 bases and 7 bases respectively, with 13 bases between them. RNA transcripts served as the template for amplifying TCR beta CDR3 regions. First-round RT-PCR with HTBI primers amplified the TCR CDR3 region. TCRdb re-called the multiplex PCR reads through MiXCR, storing one row per CDR3 protein. The sample lists about 840,000 distinct CDR3 sequences; approximately 40% were seen once.

The V call is TRBV10-3, the J call TRBJ2-5; maybe TRBD1 (6 bases). This TCR derives from a man in his late teens or twenties with Graves' hyperthyroidism. The sample was blood. CDR3 sequence: CAISGTEGVTQYF. As DNA, the CDR3 is TGTGCCATCAGTGGGACAGAAGGTGTGACCCAGTACTTC.